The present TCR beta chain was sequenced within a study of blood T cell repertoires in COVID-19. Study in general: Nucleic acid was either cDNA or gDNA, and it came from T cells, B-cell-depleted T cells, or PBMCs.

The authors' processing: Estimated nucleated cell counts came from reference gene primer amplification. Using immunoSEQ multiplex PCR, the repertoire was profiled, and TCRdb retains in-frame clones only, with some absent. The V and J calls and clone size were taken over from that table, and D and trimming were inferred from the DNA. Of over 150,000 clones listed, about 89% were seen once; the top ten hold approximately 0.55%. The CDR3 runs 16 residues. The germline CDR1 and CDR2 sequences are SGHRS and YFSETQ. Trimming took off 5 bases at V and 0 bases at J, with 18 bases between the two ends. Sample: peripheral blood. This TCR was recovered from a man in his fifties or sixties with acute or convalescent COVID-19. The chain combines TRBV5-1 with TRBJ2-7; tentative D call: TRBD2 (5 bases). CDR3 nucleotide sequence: TGCGCCAGCAGTCTACTCCCCGGGGTGGGCTCCTACGAGCAGTACTTC. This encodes CASSLLPGVGSYEQYF.